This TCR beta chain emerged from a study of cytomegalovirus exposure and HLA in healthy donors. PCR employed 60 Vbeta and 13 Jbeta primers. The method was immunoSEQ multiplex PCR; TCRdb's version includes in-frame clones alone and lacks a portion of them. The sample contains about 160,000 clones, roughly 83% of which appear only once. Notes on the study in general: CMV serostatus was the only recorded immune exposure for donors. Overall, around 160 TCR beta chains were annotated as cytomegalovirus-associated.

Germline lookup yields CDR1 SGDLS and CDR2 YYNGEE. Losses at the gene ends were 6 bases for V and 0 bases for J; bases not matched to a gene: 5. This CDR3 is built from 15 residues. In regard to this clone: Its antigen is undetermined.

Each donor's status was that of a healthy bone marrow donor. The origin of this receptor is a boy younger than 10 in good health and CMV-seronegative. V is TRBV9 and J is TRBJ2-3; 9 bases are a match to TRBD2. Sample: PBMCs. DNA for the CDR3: TGTGCCAGCAAAGCGGGAGGCCTAAGCACAGATACGCAGTATTTT. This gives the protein CASKAGGLSTDTQYF.